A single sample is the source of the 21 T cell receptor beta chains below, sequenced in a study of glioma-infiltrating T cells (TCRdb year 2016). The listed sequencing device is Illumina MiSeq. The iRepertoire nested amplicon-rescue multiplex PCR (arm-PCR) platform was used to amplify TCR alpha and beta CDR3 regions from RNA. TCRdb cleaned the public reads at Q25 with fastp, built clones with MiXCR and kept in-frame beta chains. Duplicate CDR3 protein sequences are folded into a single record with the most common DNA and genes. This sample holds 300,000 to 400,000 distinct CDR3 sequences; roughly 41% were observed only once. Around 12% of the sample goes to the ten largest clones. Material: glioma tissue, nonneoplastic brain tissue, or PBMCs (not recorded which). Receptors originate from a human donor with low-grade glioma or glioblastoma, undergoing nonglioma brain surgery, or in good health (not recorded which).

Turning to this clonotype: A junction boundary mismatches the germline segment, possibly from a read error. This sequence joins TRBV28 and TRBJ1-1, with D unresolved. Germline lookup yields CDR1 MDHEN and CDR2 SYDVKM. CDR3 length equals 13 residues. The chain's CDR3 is CASSSHPTAETFF. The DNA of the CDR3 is TGTGCCAGCAGTTCCCATCCTACAGCTGAAACTTTCTTT. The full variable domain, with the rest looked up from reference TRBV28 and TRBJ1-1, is DVKVTQSSRYLVKRTGEKVFLECVQDMDHENMFWYRQDPGLGLRLIYFSYDVKMKEKGDIPEGYSVSREKKERFSLILESASTNQTSMYLCASSSHPTAETFFGQGTRLTVV.

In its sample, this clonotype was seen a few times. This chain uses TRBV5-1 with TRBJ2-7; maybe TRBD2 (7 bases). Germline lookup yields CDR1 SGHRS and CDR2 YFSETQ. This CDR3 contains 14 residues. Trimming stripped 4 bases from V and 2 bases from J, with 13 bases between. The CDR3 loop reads CASSRAGHTYEQYF. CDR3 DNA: TGCGCCAGCAGCCGAGCGGGACATACCTACGAGCAGTACTTC.

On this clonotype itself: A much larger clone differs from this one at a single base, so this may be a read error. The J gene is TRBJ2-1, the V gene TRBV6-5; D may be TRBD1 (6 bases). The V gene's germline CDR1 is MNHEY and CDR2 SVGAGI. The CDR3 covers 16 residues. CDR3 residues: CASSRQGLSSYNKQFF. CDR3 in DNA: TGTGCCAGCAGCCGGCAGGGGTTATCCTCCTACAATAAGCAGTTCTTC.

The CDR3 DNA reads TGTGCCAGCAGCCGGGACGGTTATAGCAATCAGCCCCAGCATTTT. Its protein is CASSRDGYSNQPQHF. This chain uses TRBV5-4 with TRBJ1-5; tentatively, D is TRBD1 (5 bases). This CDR3 region has 15 residues. Germline CDR1 SGHNT, CDR2 YYREEE (reference sequence). V lost 4 bases and J 0 bases, leaving 11 bases between the germline ends.

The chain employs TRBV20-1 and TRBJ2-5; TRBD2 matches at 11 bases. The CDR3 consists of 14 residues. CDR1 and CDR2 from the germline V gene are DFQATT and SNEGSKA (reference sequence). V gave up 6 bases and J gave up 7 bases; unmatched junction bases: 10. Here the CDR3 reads CSAKSELAGVTQYF. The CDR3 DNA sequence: TGCAGTGCCAAGTCCGAACTAGCGGGAGTGACCCAGTACTTC.

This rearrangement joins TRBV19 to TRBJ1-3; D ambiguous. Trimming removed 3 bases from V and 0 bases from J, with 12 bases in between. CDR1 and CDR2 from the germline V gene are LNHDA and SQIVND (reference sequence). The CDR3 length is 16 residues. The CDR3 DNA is TGTGCCAGTAGTATCACTCGACTGGTCTCTGGAAACACCATATATTTT. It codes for CASSITRLVSGNTIYF. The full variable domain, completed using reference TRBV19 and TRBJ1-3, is DGGITQSPKYLFRKEGQNVTLSCEQNLNHDAMYWYRQDPGQGLRLIYYSQIVNDFQKGDIAEGYSVSREKKESFPLTVTSAQKNPTAFYLCASSITRLVSGNTIYFGEGSWLTVV.

CDR3 region: CASSLDRVSGNTIYF. The CDR3 DNA reads as TGTGCCAGCAGCTTGGACAGAGTCTCTGGAAACACCATATATTTT. The V call is TRBV7-8, the J call TRBJ1-3, with D possibly TRBD1 on 6 matching bases. Looked up from germline, CDR1 is SGHVS and CDR2 is FQNEAQ. V was pared by 3 bases and J by 0 bases, with 9 bases between. CDR3 length: 15 residues.

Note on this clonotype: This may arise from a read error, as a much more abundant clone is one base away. This CDR3 reads CASSVEYEQFF. The DNA of the CDR3 is TGTGCCAGCAGTGTTGAATACGAGCAGTTCTTC. This chain connects TRBV6-1 to TRBJ2-1; D is undetermined. V lost 4 bases to trimming and J lost 10 bases, with 8 bases between them. The CDR3 length is 11 residues. Germline V gene lookup returns CDR1 MNHNS and CDR2 SASEGT.

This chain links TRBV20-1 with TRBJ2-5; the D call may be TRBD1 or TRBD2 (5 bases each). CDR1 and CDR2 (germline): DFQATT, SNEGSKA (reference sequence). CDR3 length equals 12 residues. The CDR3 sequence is CRGDGGQETQYF. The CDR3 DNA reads TGCAGGGGGGACGGAGGACAAGAGACCCAGTACTTC.

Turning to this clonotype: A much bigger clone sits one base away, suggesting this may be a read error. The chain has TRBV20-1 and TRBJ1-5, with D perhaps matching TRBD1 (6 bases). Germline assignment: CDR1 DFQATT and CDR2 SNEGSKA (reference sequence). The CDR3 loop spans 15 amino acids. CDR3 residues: CSSRDGTKINQPQHF. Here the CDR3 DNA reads TGCAGTTCTAGAGATGGGACAAAGATCAATCAGCCCCAGCATTTT.

For the CDR3, the DNA is TGTGCCAGCAGCTTAGGCGGGAGGGGGAGATCCGGGGAGCTGTTTTTT. This translates into CASSLGGRGRSGELFF. This chain connects TRBV5-4 to TRBJ2-2; 9 bases align to TRBD2. The germline V gene has CDR1 SGHNT and CDR2 YYREEE (reference sequence). The CDR3 runs to 16 residues. After removal of 2 bases from V and 6 bases from J, the junction contained 8 bases not matched to a gene. Complete variable domain (other parts from reference TRBV5-4 and TRBJ2-2): ETGVTQSPTHLIKTRGQQVTLRCSSQSGHNTVSWYQQALGQGPQFIFQYYREEENGRGNFPPRFSGLQFPNYSSELNVNALELDDSALYLCASSLGGRGRSGELFFGEGSRLTVL.

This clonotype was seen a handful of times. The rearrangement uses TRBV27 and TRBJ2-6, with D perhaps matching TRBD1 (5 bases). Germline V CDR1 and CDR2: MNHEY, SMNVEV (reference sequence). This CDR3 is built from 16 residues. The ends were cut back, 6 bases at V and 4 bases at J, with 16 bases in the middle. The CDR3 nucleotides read TGTGCCAGCAGCCAAACAGGAATCCCCGGGGCCAACGTCCTGACTTTC. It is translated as CASSQTGIPGANVLTF.

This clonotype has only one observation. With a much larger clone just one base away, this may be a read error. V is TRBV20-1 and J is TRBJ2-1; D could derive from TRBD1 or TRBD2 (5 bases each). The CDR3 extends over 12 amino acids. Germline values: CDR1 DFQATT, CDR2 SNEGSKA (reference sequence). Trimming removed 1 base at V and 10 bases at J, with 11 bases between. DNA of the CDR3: TGCAGTGCTAGAGGAGAGGGGCGCGAGCAGTTCTTC. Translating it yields CSARGEGREQFF.

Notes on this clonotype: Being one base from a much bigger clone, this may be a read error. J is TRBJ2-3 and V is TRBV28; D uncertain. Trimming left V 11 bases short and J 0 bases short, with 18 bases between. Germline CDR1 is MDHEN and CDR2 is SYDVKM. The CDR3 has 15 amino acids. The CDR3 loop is CAAAPLSPSTDTQYF. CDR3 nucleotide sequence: TGTGCCGCCGCACCTCTCAGTCCTAGCACAGATACGCAGTATTTT.

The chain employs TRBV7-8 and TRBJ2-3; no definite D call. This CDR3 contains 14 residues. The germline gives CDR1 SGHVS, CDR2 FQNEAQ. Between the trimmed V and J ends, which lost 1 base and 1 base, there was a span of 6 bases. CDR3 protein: CASSLEDGTDTQYF. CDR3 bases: TGTGCCAGCAGCTTAGAAGATGGCACAGATACGCAGTATTTT.

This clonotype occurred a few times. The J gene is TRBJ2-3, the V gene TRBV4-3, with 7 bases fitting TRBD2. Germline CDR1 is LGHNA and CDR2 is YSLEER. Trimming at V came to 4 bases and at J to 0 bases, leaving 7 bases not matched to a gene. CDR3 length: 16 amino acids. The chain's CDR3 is CASSPSQAGSTDTQYF. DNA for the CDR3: TGCGCCAGCAGCCCCTCCCAAGCGGGAAGCACAGATACGCAGTATTTT.

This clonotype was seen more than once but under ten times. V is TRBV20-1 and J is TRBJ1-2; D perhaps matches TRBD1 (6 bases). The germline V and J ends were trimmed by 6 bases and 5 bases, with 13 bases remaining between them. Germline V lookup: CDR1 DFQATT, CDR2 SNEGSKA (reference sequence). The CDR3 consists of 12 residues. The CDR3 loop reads CSATGSLYGYTF. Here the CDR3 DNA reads TGCAGTGCGACAGGATCCCTTTATGGCTACACCTTC.

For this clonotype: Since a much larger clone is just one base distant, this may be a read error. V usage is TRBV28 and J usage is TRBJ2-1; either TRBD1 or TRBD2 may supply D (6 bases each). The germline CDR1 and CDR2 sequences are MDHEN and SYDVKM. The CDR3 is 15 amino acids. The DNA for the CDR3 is TGTGCCAGCAGTTTTAGGGGGGCTGCCTACAATGAGCAGATCTTC. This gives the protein CASSFRGAAYNEQIF.

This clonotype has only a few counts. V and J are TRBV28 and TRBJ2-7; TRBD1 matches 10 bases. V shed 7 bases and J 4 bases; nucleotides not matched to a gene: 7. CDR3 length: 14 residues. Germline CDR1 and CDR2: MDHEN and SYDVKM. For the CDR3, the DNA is TGTGCCAGCACCATCGACAGGGGGCTATACGAGCAGTACTTC. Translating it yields CASTIDRGLYEQYF.

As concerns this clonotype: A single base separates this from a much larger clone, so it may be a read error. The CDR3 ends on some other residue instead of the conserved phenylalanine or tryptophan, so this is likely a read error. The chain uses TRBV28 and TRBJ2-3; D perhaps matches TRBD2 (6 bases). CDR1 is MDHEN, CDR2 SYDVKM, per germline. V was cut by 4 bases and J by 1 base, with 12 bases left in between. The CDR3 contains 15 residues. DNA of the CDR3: TGTGCCAGCAGTTCCGGGGGTTCACGCACAGATACGCAGTATATT. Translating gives CASSSGGSRTDTQYI.

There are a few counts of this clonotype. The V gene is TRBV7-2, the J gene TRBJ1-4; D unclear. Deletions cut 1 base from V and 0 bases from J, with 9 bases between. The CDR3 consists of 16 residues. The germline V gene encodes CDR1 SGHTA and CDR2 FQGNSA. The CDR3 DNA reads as TGTGCCAGCAGCTTAGTTTGGTCTGCAACTAATGAAAAACTGTTTTTT. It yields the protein CASSLVWSATNEKLFF.